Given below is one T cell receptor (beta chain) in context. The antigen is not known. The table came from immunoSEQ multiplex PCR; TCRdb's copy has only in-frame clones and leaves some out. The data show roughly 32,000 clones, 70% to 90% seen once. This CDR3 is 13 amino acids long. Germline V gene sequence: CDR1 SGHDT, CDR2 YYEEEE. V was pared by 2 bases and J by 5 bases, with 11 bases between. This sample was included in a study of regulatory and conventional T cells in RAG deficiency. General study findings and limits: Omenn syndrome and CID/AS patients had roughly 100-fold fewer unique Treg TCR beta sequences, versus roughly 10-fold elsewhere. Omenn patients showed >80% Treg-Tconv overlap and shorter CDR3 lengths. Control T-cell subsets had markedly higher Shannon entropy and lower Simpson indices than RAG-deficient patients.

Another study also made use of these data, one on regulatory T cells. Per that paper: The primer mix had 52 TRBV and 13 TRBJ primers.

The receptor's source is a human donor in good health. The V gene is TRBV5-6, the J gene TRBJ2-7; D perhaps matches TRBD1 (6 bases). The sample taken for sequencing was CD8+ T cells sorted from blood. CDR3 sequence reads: CASSLQGPDEQYF. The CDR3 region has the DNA TGTGCCAGCAGCTTACAGGGCCCCGACGAGCAGTACTTC.